The rows below give T cell receptor beta chains drawn from one sample of a study of T cell responses to AZD1222 COVID-19 vaccine. Measured with immunoSEQ multiplex PCR; TCRdb has only the in-frame clones, and not every one. Among 65,000 to 85,000 clones listed, 75% to 85% were seen once. The source material was peripheral blood, sampled 28 days after the second AZD1222 dose. The receptors shown here come from an adult who received the AZD1222 COVID-19 vaccine. The CDR3 runs from the conserved cysteine through the conserved F or W. A D gene is named only where the DNA matches it firmly. Where a row states a size, it is once, few, many or the class of an expanded clone; other rows omit it.

cdr3_aa	cdr3_nt	clone_size	v_call	j_call	d_call	cdr3_length
CASSLGGGTEAFF	TGTGCCAGCAGCTTAGGTGGGGGAACCGAAGCTTTCTTT	.	TRBV7-9	TRBJ1-1	.	13
CASSTETGGYTF	TGTGCCAGCAGTACGGAGACAGGGGGCTACACCTTC	.	TRBV6-5	TRBJ1-2	TRBD1	12
CASTADRNYGYTF	TGTGCCAGCACCGCGGACAGGAACTATGGCTACACCTTC	.	TRBV6-5	TRBJ1-2	TRBD1	13
CASSFSPGLESPLHF	TGTGCCAGCAGCTTTTCTCCCGGGCTTGAATCGCCCCTCCACTTT	.	TRBV5-6	TRBJ1-6	.	15
CASGGRAFSYNEQFF	TGTGCCAGCGGGGGGAGGGCCTTCTCCTACAATGAGCAGTTCTTC	.	TRBV5-8	TRBJ2-1	TRBD2	15
CASSIGTDTEAFF	TGTGCCAGTAGTATTGGGACAGACACTGAAGCTTTCTTT	.	TRBV19	TRBJ1-1	TRBD1	13
CASSLGYGYTF	TGTGCCAGCAGTTTGGGGTATGGCTACACCTTC	.	TRBV12-3/TRBV12-4	TRBJ1-2	.	11
CASSFLERVGNQPQHF	TGTGCCAGCAGTTTTCTCGAGAGGGTTGGGAATCAGCCCCAGCATTTT	once	TRBV27	TRBJ1-5	.	16
CASSYRLNEQFF	TGTGCCAGCAGTTATCGGTTGAATGAGCAGTTCTTC	few	TRBV6-2/TRBV6-3	TRBJ2-1	.	12
CASSHRVGVSSPLHF	TGTGCCAGCAGCCACAGGGTGGGAGTCAGTTCACCCCTCCACTTT	.	TRBV3-1/TRBV3-2	TRBJ1-6	.	15
CASSPQTVPNYGYTF	TGTGCCAGCAGCCCCCAGACAGTCCCTAACTATGGCTACACCTTC	.	TRBV7-9	TRBJ1-2	.	15
CASSPNLLNTEAFF	TGTGCCAGCAGTCCTAACCTCCTGAACACTGAAGCTTTCTTT	.	TRBV7-2	TRBJ1-1	.	14
CASSYSLWGDEGKDTQYF	TGTGCCAGCAGTTACTCTCTTTGGGGGGACGAAGGAAAAGATACGCAGTATTTT	once	TRBV6-2/TRBV6-3	TRBJ2-3	.	18
CASSAQGGPLYNEQFF	TGTGCCAGCAGCGCCCAGGGGGGTCCCCTCTACAATGAGCAGTTCTTC	.	TRBV5-4	TRBJ2-1	.	16
CASSETGGSGIQYF	TGTGCCAGCAGTGAAACAGGGGGATCCGGCATTCAGTACTTC	.	TRBV2	TRBJ2-4	TRBD1	14
CASSSSGAGEQYF	TGTGCCAGTAGTAGCTCGGGGGCGGGTGAGCAGTACTTC	once	TRBV19	TRBJ2-7	.	13
CASSPLSGSTDTQYF	TGTGCCAGCAGTCCCTTATCGGGGAGCACAGATACGCAGTATTTT	.	TRBV27	TRBJ2-3	.	15
CASSPSTSDTEAFF	TGTGCCAGCTCACCCTCAACAAGCGATACTGAAGCTTTCTTT	.	TRBV18	TRBJ1-1	.	14
CASSQLGGEQYF	TGTGCCAGCAGCCAGTTAGGTGGCGAGCAGTACTTC	.	TRBV3-1/TRBV3-2	TRBJ2-7	.	12
CASSTRPREIDEQYF	TGTGCCAGCAGCACCCGTCCACGGGAGATTGACGAGCAGTACTTC	.	TRBV21-1	TRBJ2-7	.	15
CASSQDLGQGLSFF	TGTGCCAGCAGCCAAGACCTCGGACAGGGCCTATCTTTCTTT	.	TRBV14	TRBJ1-1	TRBD1	14
CASSQERWVNTEAFF	TGCGCCAGCAGCCAAGAAAGGTGGGTGAACACTGAAGCTTTCTTT	.	TRBV4-3	TRBJ1-1	.	15
CASSIDRLWLYQGPQHF	TGTGCCAGTAGTATAGATCGTCTCTGGTTATATCAGGGGCCTCAGCATTTT	.	TRBV19	TRBJ1-5	.	17
CSASGQETQYF	TGCAGTGCTAGCGGGCAAGAGACCCAGTACTTC	once	TRBV20-1	TRBJ2-5	.	11
CASSSRGAWQPQHF	TGTGCCAGCAGCTCTCGGGGGGCCTGGCAGCCCCAGCATTTT	once	TRBV5-6	TRBJ1-5	.	14
CATRGGGQPQHF	TGTGCCACCCGGGGGGGTGGGCAGCCCCAGCATTTT	.	TRBV19	TRBJ1-5	.	12
CASSEAATAAVYGYTF	TGTGCCAGCAGTGAAGCGGCGACGGCAGCGGTCTATGGCTACACCTTC	.	TRBV2	TRBJ1-2	.	16
CASSYSGQGIQETQYF	TGTGCCAGCAGTTACTCGGGACAGGGGATACAAGAGACCCAGTACTTC	once	TRBV6-2/TRBV6-3	TRBJ2-5	TRBD1	16
CASSQWLVSTGISSGNTIYF	TGTGCCAGCAGCCAATGGTTAGTCAGTACAGGGATTTCCTCTGGAAACACCATATATTTT	few	TRBV3-1/TRBV3-2	TRBJ1-3	.	20